These 11 T cell receptor beta chains came from one sample sequenced in a study of blood T cell repertoires in COVID-19. Clones were sequenced by immunoSEQ multiplex PCR, and TCRdb holds only the in-frame ones, with some missing. The sample consists of over 85,000 clones, approximately 91% of them appearing once. Sequenced input: peripheral blood. All receptors derive from a man between 18 and 35 years old with acute or convalescent COVID-19.

The chain has TRBV15 and TRBJ1-4; weak D call: TRBD1 (5 bases). The germline V gene has CDR1 LNHNV and CDR2 YYDKDF (reference sequence). This CDR3 is built from 16 residues. The ends were cut back, 1 base at V and 8 bases at J, with 17 bases in the middle. As DNA, the CDR3 is TGTGCCACCAGCAGAGGGCGGGACGGGATCCAAGAAAAACTGTTTTTT. It specifies CATSRGRDGIQEKLFF.

The chain links TRBV19 to TRBJ2-2, with a tentative D call TRBD1 (6 bases). The CDR3 covers 16 residues. V was clipped by 7 bases and J by 5 bases, with 20 bases between them. CDR1 is LNHDA, CDR2 SQIVND, per germline (reference sequence). The CDR3 here is CASKPLGRGETGELFF. DNA for the CDR3: TGTGCCAGTAAACCCCTGGGCAGGGGAGAGACCGGGGAGCTGTTTTTT.

The chain joins TRBV5-8 to TRBJ2-1, with 11 bases fitting TRBD2. The germline V gene has CDR1 SGHTS and CDR2 YDEGEE. The CDR3 is 16 residues long. Losses at the gene ends were 4 bases for V and 6 bases for J; bases not matched to a gene: 9. CDR3 sequence reads: CASSDLLAGDTNEQFF. In DNA, the CDR3 is TGTGCCAGCAGCGACCTACTAGCGGGAGACACCAATGAGCAGTTCTTC.

This CDR3 is CASNPWGQGNLETQYF. The CDR3, as DNA: TGTGCCAGCAACCCGTGGGGACAGGGTAATTTAGAGACCCAGTACTTC. The J gene is TRBJ2-5, the V gene TRBV27, with 9 bases aligning to TRBD1. The V and J ends lost 7 bases and 4 bases, in that order; junction bases with no gene match: 13. Germline V gene lookup returns CDR1 MNHEY and CDR2 SMNVEV (reference sequence). The CDR3 is 16 residues long.

The chain has TRBV2 and TRBJ1-1, with 8 positions matching TRBD1. The CDR3 has 15 amino acids. From germline, CDR1 is SNHLY and CDR2 FYNNEI. V shed 2 bases and J 0 bases; nucleotides not matched to a gene: 2. CDR3 in amino acids: CASSEWTGMNTEAFF. The DNA for the CDR3 is TGTGCCAGCAGTGAATGGACAGGGATGAACACTGAAGCTTTCTTT.

This rearrangement joins TRBV3-1 (or the pseudogene TRBV3-2) to TRBJ1-2; maybe TRBD1 (6 bases). The germline gives CDR1 LGHDT, CDR2 YNNKEL (reference sequence). The CDR3 totals 12 residues. Trimming stripped 0 bases from V and 13 bases from J, with 12 bases between. CDR3 in DNA: TGTGCCAGCAGCCAAGAACAGGGTGGGTTCACCTTC. It translates to CASSQEQGGFTF.

The chain couples TRBV20-1 to TRBJ2-3; D remains unclear. CDR3 length: 15 residues. V shed 3 bases and J shed 0 bases, with 13 bases lying between them. Germline V gene sequence: CDR1 DFQATT, CDR2 SNEGSKA (reference sequence). The chain's CDR3 is CSASSSLGSTDTQYF. Here the CDR3 DNA reads TGCAGTGCTAGTTCATCCCTCGGGAGCACAGATACGCAGTATTTT.

The chain uses TRBV5-6 and TRBJ1-6; tentatively, D is TRBD1 (5 bases). V was shortened by 4 bases and J by 8 bases, with 22 bases between the two germline ends. The CDR3 contains 17 residues. Germline V gene sequence: CDR1 SGHDT, CDR2 YYEEEE. The CDR3 region is CASSPAGMRGGDSPLHF. In DNA, the CDR3 is TGTGCCAGCAGCCCGGCCGGTATGCGGGGAGGGGATTCACCCCTCCACTTT.

The sample holds one count of this clone. The CDR3 DNA reads TGTGCCAGTAGTAAGGACAGCACCATGAACACTGAAGCTTTCTTT. This translates into CASSKDSTMNTEAFF. The rearrangement joins TRBV19 to TRBJ1-1; possible D gene TRBD1, 6 bases. Trimming pared 4 bases from V and 0 bases from J, leaving 12 bases between. The CDR3 is 15 amino acids. Germline V gives CDR1 LNHDA, CDR2 SQIVND (reference sequence). The variable domain in full, completed from reference TRBV19 and TRBJ1-1, reads DGGITQSPKYLFRKEGQNVTLSCEQNLNHDAMYWYRQDPGQGLRLIYYSQIVNDFQKGDIAEGYSVSREKKESFPLTVTSAQKNPTAFYLCASSKDSTMNTEAFFGQGTRLTVV.

V gene TRBV6-5 combines with J gene TRBJ1-6; D ambiguous. The CDR3 is made up of 14 amino acids. The V and J ends lost 10 bases and 0 bases respectively, with 10 bases between them. The germline V gene has CDR1 MNHEY and CDR2 SVGAGI. CDR3 in amino acids: CATGASSYNSPLHF. The CDR3 DNA is TGTGCCACCGGAGCTAGCTCCTATAATTCACCCCTCCACTTT.

The chain recombines TRBV9 with TRBJ2-1, with a weak D call TRBD1 (5 bases). This CDR3 region has 16 residues. Trimming took 2 bases from V and 2 from J, leaving 14 bases between them. The V gene's germline CDR1 is SGDLS and CDR2 YYNGEE. The CDR3 sequence is CASSVLVKGPYNEQFF. CDR3 coding DNA: TGTGCCAGCAGCGTCCTAGTAAAGGGGCCCTACAATGAGCAGTTCTTC.